This T cell receptor (beta chain) originates from a study of T cell repertoires in cytomegalovirus infection. At the level of the study: Both CMV infection and a matching HLA type were indicated by public TCR beta signatures.

TCRdb reprocessed the reads with MiXCR, giving one entry per CDR3 protein. The top ten clones hold roughly 50% of a sample with tens of thousands of distinct CDR3 sequences, about 24% of them seen once. Note on this clonotype: Its antigen is undetermined.

The V gene end was trimmed by 5 bases and the J gene end by 8 bases; junction bases not matched to a gene: 4. The CDR3 is made up of 13 amino acids. The chain uses TRBV12-3 or TRBV12-4 and TRBJ1-3; 9 bases align to TRBD1. This TCR was sampled from a human donor in good health (CMV status not recorded). Some clones in this sample may be carry-over from other donors' samples. The specimen comprised CD8+ T cells from cultured PBMCs, sampled from culture after CMV antigen stimulation. Here the CDR3 DNA reads TGTGCCAGCAGTGGGGGACAGGGACACACCATATATTTT. Translation gives CASSGGQGHTIYF.